Listed below are T cell receptor beta chains from one sample, sequenced in a study of shared clonotypes between healthy human individuals. TCRdb keeps only in-frame clones here, not all; method: immunoSEQ multiplex PCR. The table has some 600,000 clones, 95% to 96% seen once. Sequencing was carried out using naive CD8+ T cells sorted from blood. The receptor source for this set is a woman aged 25 to 39 in good health. Each CDR3 is given with its conserved first and last residue. The D gene is left open where the match is weak. Clone size, where shown, is once, few, many, or a class for clones that have expanded.

d_gene,j_gene,abundance,v_gene,CDR3aa,CDR3nt
.,TRBJ2-7,.,TRBV11-2,CASSLEWTSFTEQYF,TGTGCCAGCAGCTTAGAATGGACATCATTTACCGAGCAGTACTTC
TRBD1,TRBJ1-5,.,TRBV28,CASRQDRDQPQHF,TGTGCCAGCAGGCAGGACAGGGATCAGCCCCAGCATTTT
TRBD2,TRBJ2-2,once,TRBV2,CASTLTSGTKNTGELFF,TGTGCCAGCACTTTGACTAGCGGGACTAAGAACACCGGGGAGCTGTTTTTT
.,TRBJ2-1,.,TRBV19,CASSLLLHDEQFF,TGTGCCAGTAGTCTCCTTTTACACGATGAGCAGTTCTTC
.,TRBJ2-7,once,TRBV4-1,CASSQGITPYEQYF,TGCGCCAGCAGCCAGGGAATTACCCCCTACGAGCAGTACTTC
.,TRBJ1-1,once,TRBV11-2,CASSLGWGKNTEAFF,TGTGCCAGCAGCTTAGGTTGGGGTAAGAACACTGAAGCTTTCTTT
.,TRBJ1-1,.,TRBV30,CAWSPGQPGRAFF,TGTGCCTGGAGTCCCGGACAGCCTGGGAGGGCTTTCTTT
TRBD1,TRBJ2-5,.,TRBV10-3,CAIRSRTGDETQYF,TGTGCCATCAGGTCTAGGACAGGGGACGAGACCCAGTACTTC
TRBD2,TRBJ2-5,once,TRBV27,CASSPTSGRMETQYF,TGTGCCAGCAGTCCGACTAGCGGGAGAATGGAGACCCAGTACTTC
.,TRBJ2-6,.,TRBV27,CASSLMGRTGANVLTF,TGTGCCAGCAGTTTAATGGGCAGGACCGGGGCCAACGTCCTGACTTTC
.,TRBJ2-7,once,TRBV5-6,CASSSGLSTYEQYF,TGTGCCAGCAGCTCGGGACTGAGTACATACGAGCAGTACTTC
TRBD2,TRBJ2-7,.,TRBV6-5,CASSSPRLAIIYEQYF,TGTGCCAGCAGTTCGCCTCGACTAGCGATTATCTACGAGCAGTACTTC
TRBD2,TRBJ2-1,once,TRBV7-9,CASSLFGGGRRQNNEQFF,TGTGCCAGCAGCTTATTCGGTGGCGGGAGAAGGCAGAACAATGAGCAGTTCTTC
.,TRBJ2-7,.,TRBV9,CASSVGGGTYEQYF,TGTGCCAGCAGCGTAGGAGGCGGGACCTACGAGCAGTACTTC
.,TRBJ1-3,.,TRBV9,CASSVGQGGDSGNTIYF,TGTGCCAGCAGCGTAGGGCAGGGCGGAGACTCTGGAAACACCATATATTTT
.,TRBJ2-5,.,TRBV28,CATISDSVQETQYF,TGTGCCACCATATCGGACAGCGTCCAAGAGACCCAGTACTTC
TRBD2,TRBJ2-7,.,TRBV7-2,CASSFWVAGVLYEQYF,TGTGCCAGCAGCTTCTGGGTAGCGGGAGTATTGTACGAGCAGTACTTC
.,TRBJ1-6,.,TRBV27,CASSATGYNSPLHF,TGTGCCAGCAGTGCTACAGGTTATAATTCACCCCTCCACTTT
TRBD1,TRBJ1-2,.,TRBV13,CASSPGQGGNYGYTF,TGTGCCAGCAGCCCAGGACAGGGGGGTAACTATGGCTACACCTTC
.,TRBJ1-2,.,TRBV7-8,CASSYRDLYGYTF,TGTGCCAGCAGCTACAGGGATCTCTATGGCTACACCTTC
TRBD2,TRBJ2-1,.,TRBV5-6,CASSGLAGGDEQFF,TGTGCCAGCAGCGGGCTAGCGGGAGGGGATGAGCAGTTCTTC
TRBD1,TRBJ1-1,.,TRBV4-1,CASSQDHRGGTEAFF,TGCGCCAGCAGCCAAGATCACAGGGGGGGCACTGAAGCTTTCTTT
TRBD2,TRBJ2-7,.,TRBV19,CASSNGLAVYEQYF,TGTGCCAGTAGTAACGGACTAGCTGTGTACGAGCAGTACTTC
TRBD1,TRBJ2-6,.,TRBV9,CASSVRDRFYGGANVLTF,TGTGCCAGCAGCGTACGGGACAGGTTCTACGGGGGGGCCAACGTCCTGACTTTC
.,TRBJ2-2,.,TRBV9,CASGSITGELFF,TGTGCCAGCGGGAGCATCACCGGGGAGCTGTTTTTT
TRBD1,TRBJ1-5,.,TRBV28,CATVTLRDRKGLFNQPQHF,TGTGCCACCGTCACCCTCCGGGACAGAAAGGGCCTATTCAATCAGCCCCAGCATTTT
.,TRBJ1-5,.,TRBV7-9,CASSFASSNQPQHF,TGTGCCAGCAGCTTTGCTTCTAGCAATCAGCCCCAGCATTTT
TRBD1,TRBJ2-3,.,TRBV13,CASSGRTGAATDTQYF,TGTGCCAGCAGCGGTCGGACAGGGGCAGCCACAGATACGCAGTATTTT
TRBD1,TRBJ2-1,few,TRBV19,CASSHRDRGRNEQFF,TGTGCCAGTAGCCACCGGGACAGGGGGCGGAATGAGCAGTTCTTC
.,TRBJ2-7,.,TRBV5-6,CASSFGHEQYF,TGTGCCAGCAGCTTTGGGCACGAGCAGTACTTC
TRBD1,TRBJ1-6,.,TRBV5-6,CASSLVGQGSPLHF,TGTGCCAGCAGCTTGGTTGGACAGGGTTCACCCCTCCACTTT
.,TRBJ1-1,once,TRBV28,CASSLTQLMNTEAFF,TGTGCCAGCAGTTTGACGCAGCTTATGAACACTGAAGCTTTCTTT
.,TRBJ2-1,.,TRBV29-1,CSAESGPSSYNEQFF,TGCAGCGCTGAGAGTGGACCCAGCTCCTACAATGAGCAGTTCTTC
.,TRBJ2-1,.,TRBV7-9,CASSPYNEQFF,TGTGCCAGCAGCCCATACAATGAGCAGTTCTTC
TRBD1,TRBJ2-7,.,TRBV9,CASSAHPGTGHTEQYF,TGTGCCAGCAGCGCACACCCCGGGACAGGGCACACCGAGCAGTACTTC
.,TRBJ1-2,.,TRBV9,CASSVRDVSYYGYTF,TGTGCCAGCAGCGTACGGGACGTCTCATACTATGGCTACACCTTC
TRBD2,TRBJ2-3,.,TRBV4-2,CASSQASGRAGDTQYF,TGTGCCAGCAGCCAAGCTAGCGGGAGGGCCGGGGATACGCAGTATTTT
.,TRBJ1-5,.,TRBV27,CASSSSGLGNQPQHF,TGTGCCAGCAGTTCATCGGGGCTGGGGAATCAGCCCCAGCATTTT
.,TRBJ2-7,.,TRBV7-2,CASSLDPGPTYEQYF,TGTGCCAGCAGCTTAGATCCCGGGCCTACCTACGAGCAGTACTTC
TRBD1,TRBJ1-1,.,TRBV2,CASGGQGATEAFF,TGTGCCAGCGGCGGACAGGGGGCCACTGAAGCTTTCTTT
TRBD2,TRBJ2-3,.,TRBV13,CASSLPGLAGGPSPNTDTQYF,TGTGCCAGCAGCTTACCCGGACTAGCGGGAGGGCCTAGCCCAAACACAGATACGCAGTATTTT
TRBD1,TRBJ1-1,once,TRBV4-1,CASSPQTGMGYVNTEAFF,TGCGCCAGCAGCCCCCAGACAGGGATGGGCTATGTGAACACTGAAGCTTTCTTT
.,TRBJ2-2,once,TRBV10-3,CAIRPDNTGELFF,TGTGCCATCAGACCCGACAACACCGGGGAGCTGTTTTTT
TRBD2,TRBJ2-3,.,TRBV27,CASSLILAGGSDTQYF,TGTGCCAGCAGTTTAATACTAGCGGGAGGGTCAGATACGCAGTATTTT
.,TRBJ1-1,.,TRBV5-4,CASSLPSKSNTEAFF,TGTGCCAGCAGCTTGCCGTCCAAGTCGAACACTGAAGCTTTCTTT
.,TRBJ2-7,.,TRBV7-9,CASSLWGETSSYEQYF,TGTGCCAGCAGCCTTTGGGGGGAAACTAGCAGCTACGAGCAGTACTTC